This is a list of T cell receptor beta chains from one sample in a study of blood T cell repertoires in COVID-19. Here immunoSEQ multiplex PCR was the method, and the copy in TCRdb shows in-frame clones only, minus some. The sample contains around 260,000 clones, 83% of which appear only once. What was sequenced was peripheral blood. The receptor set was obtained from a woman aged 45-59 years who had recovered from COVID-19. CDR3s include the opening cysteine and the closing phenylalanine or tryptophan. The D gene is left open where the match is weak. Clone size is given for some rows only: seen once, a few or many times, or a class if the clone is expanded.

j_call d_call cdr3_length clone_size v_call cdr3_nt cdr3_aa
TRBJ2-5 . 16 . TRBV6-5 TGTGCCAGCAGTTACTCGGGGCGGGGTCCGGGGGAGACCCAGTACTTC CASSYSGRGPGETQYF
TRBJ2-5 TRBD1 14 . TRBV6-5 TGTGCCAGCATCCAGACAGGGGGTCATTGGGCCCAGTACTTC CASIQTGGHWAQYF
TRBJ2-1 TRBD2 15 . TRBV5-1 TGCGCCAGCAGCTGGACTAGCGGGGCGATCGATGAGCAGTTCTTC CASSWTSGAIDEQFF
TRBJ1-2 . 17 . TRBV29-1 TGCAGCGTTGAAGGGTCGACAGAATCTAGTAGGGGCTATGGCTACACCTTC CSVEGSTESSRGYGYTF
TRBJ1-2 . 15 . TRBV4-3 TGCGCCAGCAGCCAGCGCCGGGAGGCTAACTATGGCTACACCTTC CASSQRREANYGYTF
TRBJ1-2 . 15 . TRBV7-9 TGTGCCAGCACCCCGGGCGAGGGTTTACGCTATGGCTACACCTTC CASTPGEGLRYGYTF
TRBJ1-2 TRBD1 11 . TRBV7-9 TGTGCCACGAACAACAGGGGTAGCTACACCTTC CATNNRGSYTF
TRBJ1-2 TRBD1 12 many TRBV12-3/TRBV12-4 TGTGCCACACAGGGGAGAAACTATGGCTACACCTTC CATQGRNYGYTF
TRBJ2-5 . 17 . TRBV9 TGTGCCAGCAGCGCGACGGGGAGGGGGACTTACCAAGAGACCCAGTACTTC CASSATGRGTYQETQYF
TRBJ1-5 TRBD1 14 . TRBV6-5 TGTGCCAGCAGTAGACAGGGGATAAATCAGCCCCAGCATTTT CASSRQGINQPQHF
TRBJ2-7 . 15 few TRBV11-1 TGTGCCAGCAGCCCAAGACTAGGCCTCTCCTACGAGCAGTACTTC CASSPRLGLSYEQYF
TRBJ2-3 TRBD2 15 once TRBV25-1 TGTGCCAGCAGTGATAGCGGGATCCTCGCAGATACGCAGTATTTT CASSDSGILADTQYF
TRBJ1-5 . 13 once TRBV4-2 TGTGCCAGCAGCCAAGACCGGGGGGGGCCCCAGCATTTT CASSQDRGGPQHF
TRBJ2-3 . 12 . TRBV24-1 TGTGCCACCTCGAGGCCTTTTGATACGCAGTATTTT CATSRPFDTQYF
TRBJ1-2 . 15 . TRBV4-3 TGCGCCAGCAGCCAAGATGGGGGGGGAAACTATGGCTACACCTTC CASSQDGGGNYGYTF
TRBJ2-3 . 12 once TRBV6-2/TRBV6-3 TGTGCCAGCAGTTACGTCTCAGATACGCAGTATTTT CASSYVSDTQYF
TRBJ2-5 TRBD2 17 . TRBV27 TGTGCCAGCAGTCCTAGAGGGCGGGGGTTGGGGGGGGAGACCCAGTACTTC CASSPRGRGLGGETQYF
TRBJ1-6 . 19 . TRBV21-1 TGTGCCAGCAGCTATGGTGCGGGGTCTCGGCGAATTTGTATTTCACCCCTCCACTTT CASSYGAGSRRICISPLHF
TRBJ2-1 TRBD2 16 . TRBV6-5 TGTGCCAGCAGTTACTCAGGGGCGGGAGTATCCAATGAGCAGTTCTTC CASSYSGAGVSNEQFF
TRBJ1-2 . 13 . TRBV28 TGTGCCAGCCTTTCCCGGGGTGACTATGGCTACACCTTC CASLSRGDYGYTF
TRBJ2-1 TRBD2 14 . TRBV24-1 TGTGCCACCAGTGATCTCCGGGGGGGCAATGAGCAGTTCTTC CATSDLRGGNEQFF
TRBJ2-1 TRBD2 17 . TRBV7-9 TGTGCCAGCAGCTTAGCGAGAGGCGGGGGGTCCTACAATGAGCAGTTCTTC CASSLARGGGSYNEQFF
TRBJ2-7 TRBD1 14 few TRBV6-5 TGTGCCAGCCGGCCGGGACAGGGGGCGGAGGAGCAGTACTTC CASRPGQGAEEQYF
TRBJ2-5 TRBD2 19 . TRBV9 TGTGCCAGCAGCGTCAGTCAAATGGCTAGCGGGGGGCCGCGAGAGACCCAGTACTTC CASSVSQMASGGPRETQYF
TRBJ2-5 TRBD1 16 . TRBV11-2 TGTGCCAGCAGCTTAGAAGTAACAGGGGGTCAAGAGACCCAGTACTTC CASSLEVTGGQETQYF
TRBJ2-2 TRBD1 16 . TRBV10-3 TGTGCCATCAGCCGAGGACAGGGGACGGAAATAGGCGAGCTGTTTTTT CAISRGQGTEIGELFF
TRBJ2-1 . 16 few TRBV24-1 TGTGCCACCAGTGGAATGGGGCGGAGCTCCTACAATGAGCAGTTCTTC CATSGMGRSSYNEQFF
TRBJ2-5 TRBD1 15 . TRBV5-1 TGCGCCAGCAGCTTGGAACAGGGGCGAGTGGAGACCCAGTACTTC CASSLEQGRVETQYF
TRBJ2-7 TRBD2 15 . TRBV5-1 TGCGCCAGCAGCCCGGGGGGGGCAGGTAGACCCGAGCAGTACTTC CASSPGGAGRPEQYF
TRBJ1-6 . 13 . TRBV9 TGTGCCAGCAGCTCACGGACAGATTCACCCCTCCACTTT CASSSRTDSPLHF
TRBJ1-3 . 15 . TRBV5-4 TGTGCCAGCAGCCTAAAGACCGGGATAACGGACACCATATATTTT CASSLKTGITDTIYF
TRBJ2-1 TRBD1 15 once TRBV18 TGTGCCAGCTCACCAGGGACAGGGTCTGTCAATGAGCAGTTCTTC CASSPGTGSVNEQFF
TRBJ1-3 . 15 . TRBV7-9 TGTGCCAGCAGCTTAACGGGGATAGGTGGAAACACCATATATTTT CASSLTGIGGNTIYF
TRBJ2-7 TRBD2 15 many TRBV5-4 TGTGCCAGCAGCTCGGGAAGAGCGGGAGCCCACGAGCAGTACTTC CASSSGRAGAHEQYF
TRBJ2-7 TRBD1 14 . TRBV6-2/TRBV6-3 TGTGCCAGCAGCCGGGGACAGCTCTCCTACGAGCAGTACTTC CASSRGQLSYEQYF
TRBJ2-1 TRBD2 15 . TRBV11-1 TGTGCCAGCAGCCCGGGGACTAGCGGGAGGAATGAGCAGTTCTTC CASSPGTSGRNEQFF
TRBJ2-7 TRBD2 18 . TRBV30 TGTGCCTGGAGTGTAACCCGGACTAGCGGGGGGGCCCCCTACGAGCAGTACTTC CAWSVTRTSGGAPYEQYF
TRBJ2-3 . 18 . TRBV7-2 TGTGCCAGCAGCCCAAGACTTTTGGCTAGCGACGCGACAGATACGCAGTATTTT CASSPRLLASDATDTQYF
TRBJ2-2 . 15 . TRBV5-4 TGTGCCAGCAGCTGGGGTGCTAGCGATACCGGGGAGCTGTTTTTT CASSWGASDTGELFF
TRBJ1-2 . 13 . TRBV2 TGTGCCAGCAGTAGGGGACTCCTCTATGGCTACACCTTC CASSRGLLYGYTF
TRBJ1-4 . 16 . TRBV19 TGTGCCAGTAGTATAGGATTGGGGGCGGCTAATGAAAAACTGTTTTTT CASSIGLGAANEKLFF
TRBJ2-1 TRBD2 15 . TRBV7-3 TGTGCCAGCAGCGATAGCGGGGGGAGCTACAATGAGCAGTTCTTC CASSDSGGSYNEQFF
TRBJ2-3 TRBD1 16 . TRBV19 TGTGCCAGTAGTAAGAGCCTGACAGGGATCACAGATACGCAGTATTTT CASSKSLTGITDTQYF
TRBJ1-5 . 14 . TRBV9 TGTGCCAGCAGCAAAGGGGGGGGTCATCAGCCCCAGCATTTT CASSKGGGHQPQHF
TRBJ2-1 TRBD2 17 . TRBV6-2/TRBV6-3 TGTGCCAGCAGTTACGGACTAGCCGCCGATCGATTGGAGAAGCAGTTCTTC CASSYGLAADRLEKQFF